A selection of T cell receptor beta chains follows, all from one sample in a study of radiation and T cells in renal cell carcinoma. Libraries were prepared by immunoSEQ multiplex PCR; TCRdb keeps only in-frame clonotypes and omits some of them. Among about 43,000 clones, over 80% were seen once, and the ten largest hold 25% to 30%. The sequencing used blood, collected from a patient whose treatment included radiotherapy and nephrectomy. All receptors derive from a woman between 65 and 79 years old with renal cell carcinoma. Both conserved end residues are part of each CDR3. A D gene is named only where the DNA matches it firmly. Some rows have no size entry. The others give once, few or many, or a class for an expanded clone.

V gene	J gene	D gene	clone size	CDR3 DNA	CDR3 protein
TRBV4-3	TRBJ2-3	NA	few	TGCGCCAGCAGCCAAGTCGGAGCGGATACGCAGTATTTT	CASSQVGADTQYF
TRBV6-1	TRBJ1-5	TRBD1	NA	TGTGCCAGCAGCCACGACAGGGAGGTTCAGCCCCAGCATTTT	CASSHDREVQPQHF
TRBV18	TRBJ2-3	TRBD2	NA	TGTGCCAGCTCACCACCTACTAGCGGGGGCACAGATACGCAGTATTTT	CASSPPTSGGTDTQYF
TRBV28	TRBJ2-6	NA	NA	TGTGCCAGCAGAATAGGGGGGAGTACCAACGTCCTGACTTTC	CASRIGGSTNVLTF
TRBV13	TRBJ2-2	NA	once	TGTGCCAGCAGCTTAGGCCATCGGGCTGGTTCCGGGGAGCTGTTTTTT	CASSLGHRAGSGELFF
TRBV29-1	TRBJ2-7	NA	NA	TGCAGCGTCGTATGGACAGTGAGCTCCTACGAGCAGTACTTC	CSVVWTVSSYEQYF
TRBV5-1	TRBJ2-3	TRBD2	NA	TGCGCCAGCAGCTTGTCCCCTGTAGCGGGAGGGATATCAGATACGCAGTATTTT	CASSLSPVAGGISDTQYF
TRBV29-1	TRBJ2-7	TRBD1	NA	TGCAGCGTGGGGACAGGGCTCTACGAGCAGTACTTC	CSVGTGLYEQYF
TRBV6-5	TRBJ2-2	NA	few	TGTGCCAGCAGTTACACTCGGGACACCGGGGAGCTGTTTTTT	CASSYTRDTGELFF
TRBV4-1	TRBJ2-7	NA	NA	TGCGCCAGCAGCCAAGTTGGGGGGGACAGTCGTTACGAGCAGTACTTC	CASSQVGGDSRYEQYF
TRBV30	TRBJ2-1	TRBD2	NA	TGTGCCTGGAGTGTACTGGGGACTACGCTCTACAATGAGCAGTTCTTC	CAWSVLGTTLYNEQFF
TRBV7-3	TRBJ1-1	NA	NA	TGTGCCAGCAGCTTAGACGGATCCATGAACACTGAAGCTTTCTTT	CASSLDGSMNTEAFF
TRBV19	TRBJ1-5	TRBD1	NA	TGTGCCAGTACCGATTACGGGACAGCCATCGGGCAGCCCCAGCATTTT	CASTDYGTAIGQPQHF
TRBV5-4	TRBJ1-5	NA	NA	TGTGCCAGCAGCCTTTGGGGGAGCAATCAGCCCCAGCATTTT	CASSLWGSNQPQHF
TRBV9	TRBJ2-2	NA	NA	TGTGCCAGCAGCGTAGCGGTGGACGGGGAGCTGTTTTTT	CASSVAVDGELFF
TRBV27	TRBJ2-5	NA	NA	TGTGCCAGCAGTTTGACGGGAGAGACCCAGTACTTC	CASSLTGETQYF
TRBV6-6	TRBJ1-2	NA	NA	TGTGCCAGCAGCATAGCAAACTATGGCTACACCTTC	CASSIANYGYTF
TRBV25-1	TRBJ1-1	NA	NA	TGTGCCAGCAGTGAATGGGACCGCACTGAAGCTTTCTTT	CASSEWDRTEAFF
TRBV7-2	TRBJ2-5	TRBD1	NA	TGTGCCAGCAGCGTAGACAGGGCTCAAGAGACCCAGTACTTC	CASSVDRAQETQYF
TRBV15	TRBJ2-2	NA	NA	TGTGCCACCAGCACCGAGGGCGGAGCGAACACCGGGGAGCTGTTTTTT	CATSTEGGANTGELFF
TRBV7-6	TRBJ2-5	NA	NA	TGTGCCAGCAGCTTAGCGTATGGAGAGACCCAGTACTTC	CASSLAYGETQYF
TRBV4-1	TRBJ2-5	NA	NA	TGCGCCAGCAGCCAAGCAGGTAGAGGCGGAGGCGAGACCCAGTACTTC	CASSQAGRGGGETQYF
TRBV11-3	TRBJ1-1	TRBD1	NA	TGTGCCAGCAGCTCGGACAGGGTTGGGAAGACCACTGAAGCTTTCTTT	CASSSDRVGKTTEAFF
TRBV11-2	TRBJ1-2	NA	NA	TGTGCCAGCAGCTCATCTGTGGGGCGAGTTAACTATGGCTACACCTTC	CASSSSVGRVNYGYTF
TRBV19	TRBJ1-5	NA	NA	TGTGCCAGTAGTAGGATCTTTAGCAATCAGCCCCAGCATTTT	CASSRIFSNQPQHF
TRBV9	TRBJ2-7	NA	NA	TGTGCCAGCAGCCCTCATGGGACCTCCTACGAGCAGTACTTC	CASSPHGTSYEQYF
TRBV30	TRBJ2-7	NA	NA	TGTGCCTGGAGTGTAGGAGGGTCCTACGAGCAGTACTTC	CAWSVGGSYEQYF
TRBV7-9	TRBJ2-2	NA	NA	TGTGCCAGCAGCTTATTATCACTACTGAACACCGGGGAGCTGTTTTTT	CASSLLSLLNTGELFF
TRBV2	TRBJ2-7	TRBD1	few	TGTGCCATCACCGGGACAGATTCCTACGAGCAGTACTTC	CAITGTDSYEQYF
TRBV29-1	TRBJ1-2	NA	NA	TGCAGCGTTGATCGTCCAGGAGAGTATGGCTACACCTTC	CSVDRPGEYGYTF
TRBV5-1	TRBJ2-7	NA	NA	TGCGCCAGCAGCGATCCAGGGGATCGCGAGCAGTACTTC	CASSDPGDREQYF
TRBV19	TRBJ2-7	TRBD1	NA	TGTGCCAGTAGGGACAGGGCCTACGAGCAGTACTTC	CASRDRAYEQYF
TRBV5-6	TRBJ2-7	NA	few	TGTGCCAGCAGCCCTGGACGCTATTGGCGGAGGGACTACGAGCAGTACTTC	CASSPGRYWRRDYEQYF
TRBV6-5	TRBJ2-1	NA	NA	TGTGCCAGCAGTTACACAACCGGGGCCGACAATGAGCAGTTCTTC	CASSYTTGADNEQFF
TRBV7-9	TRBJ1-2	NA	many	TGTGCCAGCAGCTTGACCGGGACGCGAGGCTACACCTTC	CASSLTGTRGYTF
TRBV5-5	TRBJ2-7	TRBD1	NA	TGTGCCAGCAGTGGACAGGGGGCGGGGGAGCAGTACTTC	CASSGQGAGEQYF
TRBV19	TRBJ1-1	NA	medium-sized	TGTGCCAGTAGTATGGGCCGGGGGGAGACTGAAGCTTTCTTT	CASSMGRGETEAFF
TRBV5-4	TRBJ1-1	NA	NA	TGTGCCAGCAGCTGGGTTGGGGGGGACACTGAAGCTTTCTTT	CASSWVGGDTEAFF
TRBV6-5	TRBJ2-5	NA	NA	TGTGCCAGCAGGACCATTGGGGGAGAGACCCAGTACTTC	CASRTIGGETQYF
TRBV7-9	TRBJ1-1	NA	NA	TGTGCCAGCAGCCGAATAGAAAGGAACACTGAAGCTTTCTTT	CASSRIERNTEAFF
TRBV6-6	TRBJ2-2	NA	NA	TGTGCCAGCAGGAACGGACATAACACCGGGGAGCTGTTTTTT	CASRNGHNTGELFF
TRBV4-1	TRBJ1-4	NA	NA	TGCGCCAGCAGCCAGTGGGACCCCGGGACCGCGGGGGAAAAACTGTTTTTT	CASSQWDPGTAGEKLFF
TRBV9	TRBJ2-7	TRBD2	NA	TGTGCCAGCAGCGCCGGCTCCGGGACTAGCCCCTCTGAGCAGTACTTC	CASSAGSGTSPSEQYF